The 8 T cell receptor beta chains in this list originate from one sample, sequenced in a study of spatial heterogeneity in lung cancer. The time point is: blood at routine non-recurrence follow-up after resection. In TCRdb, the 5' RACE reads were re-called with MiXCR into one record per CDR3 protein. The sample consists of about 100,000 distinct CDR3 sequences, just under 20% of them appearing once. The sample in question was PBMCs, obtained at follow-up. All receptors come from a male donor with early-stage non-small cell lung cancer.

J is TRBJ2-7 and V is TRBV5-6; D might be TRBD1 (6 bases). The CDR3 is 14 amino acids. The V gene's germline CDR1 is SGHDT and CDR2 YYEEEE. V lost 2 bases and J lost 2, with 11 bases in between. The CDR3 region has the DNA TGTGCCAGCAGCTTACGGACAGTCGCCTACGAGCAGTACGTC. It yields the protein CASSLRTVAYEQYV.

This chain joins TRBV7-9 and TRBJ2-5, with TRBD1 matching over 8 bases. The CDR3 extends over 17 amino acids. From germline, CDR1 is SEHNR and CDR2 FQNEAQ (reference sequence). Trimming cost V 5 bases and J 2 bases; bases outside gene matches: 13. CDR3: CASSRTIGTGEQETQYF. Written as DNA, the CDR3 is TGTGCCAGCAGCCGAACCATTGGGACAGGAGAACAAGAGACCCAGTACTTC.

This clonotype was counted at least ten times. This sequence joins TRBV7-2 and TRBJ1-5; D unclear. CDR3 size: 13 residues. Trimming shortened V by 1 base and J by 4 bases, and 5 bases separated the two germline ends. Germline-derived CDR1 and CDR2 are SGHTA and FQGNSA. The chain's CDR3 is CASSLEKNQPQHF. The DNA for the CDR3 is TGTGCCAGCAGCTTAGAGAAGAATCAGCCCCAGCATTTT.

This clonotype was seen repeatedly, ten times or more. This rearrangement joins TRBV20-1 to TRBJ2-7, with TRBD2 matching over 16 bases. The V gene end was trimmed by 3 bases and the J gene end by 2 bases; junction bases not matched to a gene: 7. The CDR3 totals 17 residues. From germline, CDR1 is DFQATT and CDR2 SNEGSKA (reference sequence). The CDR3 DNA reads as TGCAGTGCTAGGGGGACTAGCGGGAGGGCCCCCACCTACGAGCAGTACTTC. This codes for CSARGTSGRAPTYEQYF.

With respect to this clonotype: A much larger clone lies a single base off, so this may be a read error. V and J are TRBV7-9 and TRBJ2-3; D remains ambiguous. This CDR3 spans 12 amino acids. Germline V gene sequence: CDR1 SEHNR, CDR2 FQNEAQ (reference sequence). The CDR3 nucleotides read TGTGCCAGCAGCTCCTCCCTAGATACGCGGTATTTT. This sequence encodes CASSSSLDTRYF.

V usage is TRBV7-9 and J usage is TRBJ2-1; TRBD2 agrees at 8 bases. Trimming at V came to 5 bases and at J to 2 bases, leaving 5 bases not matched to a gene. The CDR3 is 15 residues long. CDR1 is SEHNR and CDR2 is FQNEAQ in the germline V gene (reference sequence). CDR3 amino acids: CASSTLAVTYNEQFF. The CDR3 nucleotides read TGTGCCAGCAGCACACTAGCGGTTACCTACAATGAGCAGTTCTTC.

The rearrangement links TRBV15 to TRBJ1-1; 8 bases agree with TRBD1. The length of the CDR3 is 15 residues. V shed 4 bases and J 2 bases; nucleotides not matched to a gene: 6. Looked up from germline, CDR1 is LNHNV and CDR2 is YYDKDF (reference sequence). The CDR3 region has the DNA TGTGCCACCAGCATCTACAGGGGGATTAACACTGAAGCTTTCTTT. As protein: CATSIYRGINTEAFF.

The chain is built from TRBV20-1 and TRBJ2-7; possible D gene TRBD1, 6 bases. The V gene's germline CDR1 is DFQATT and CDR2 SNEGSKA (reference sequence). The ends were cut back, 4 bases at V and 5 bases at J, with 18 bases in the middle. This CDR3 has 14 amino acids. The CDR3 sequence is CSAIRGPPLDEQYF. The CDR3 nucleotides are TGCAGTGCTATCAGGGGTCCTCCTCTCGACGAGCAGTACTTC.